The entry below describes one T cell receptor beta chain. Its recognized antigen is unknown. It has no much larger one-base neighbor in the sample; base qualities were not kept. Participants in the prospective study were enrolled through a virtual design, were aged roughly 18 to 100 years, and lived in 24 United States geographic areas. In the prospective study, cohorts were assigned on the basis of participant-reported clinical history obtained from a screening survey and a study questionnaire. Each participant in the prospective study had whole blood, serum and a nasopharyngeal or oropharyngeal swab collected by mobile phlebotomists. Prospective study participants could optionally give additional blood draws and questionnaires over an approximately 2-month period. Blood samples from the prospective study were shipped frozen or at room temperature prior to DNA extraction. The source of the sample is a study of blood T cell repertoires in COVID-19 (dated by TCRdb to the early 2020s). About the full investigation: Collaborator samples came from the United States, Italy and Spain and covered acute and convalescent phases of COVID-19. HLA class I and class II types, where available, came from metadata supplied by the sample provider rather than from assay-based typing. The dataset comprised deeply sampled blood TCRbeta repertoires from subjects exposed to, actively infected with, or recovered from COVID-19. The prospective study material was composed of cDNA or gDNA derived from T cells, B-cell-depleted T cells, or PBMCs. Samples were obtained from the ongoing ImmuneRACE study (first 160 participants) and from about 1,300 subjects provided by 6 global collaborators. The repertoires were released in a freely available public database meant as a resource for research on the immune response to SARS-CoV-2. Nearly every sample came with metadata listing a de-identified subject ID, COVID-19 status, age in years and sex.

Reading the germline V gene (reference sequence) gives CDR1 SGHNT and CDR2 YYREEE. Trimming takes 4 bases from V and 7 bases from J, and the germline ends sit 9 bases apart. The CDR3, from cysteine to phenylalanine, totals 12 residues. CDR3 DNA is the only sequence kept; it has 36 bases, read in frame from the first base. What the authors observed across the whole study: The quantity of clinical and demographic metadata differed by source and by participant and was supplied without curation.

TCRbeta CDR3 regions were amplified from genomic DNA by means of the immunoSEQ Assay, a bias-controlled multiplex PCR. The original methods were these. The number of nucleated cells in each sample was estimated by amplification of reference gene primers within the assay. To quantify the absolute abundance of each unique TCRbeta CDR3 rearrangement, sequence reads were collapsed and filtered. For each sample, productive Simpson clonality was calculated by taking the square root of Simpson's diversity index across productive rearrangements. The immuneACCESS repertoire file appears here via TCRdb, limited to in-frame rearrangements. These files lack a portion of the clones; in checked studies, under half of the deficit traces to unresolved V genes, and the cause of the others is not known. V and J calls and clone size follow that table, whereas D and trimming were derived from the DNA. This sample comprises 250,000 or so clones, about nine tenths of them detected only once. The top ten constitute approximately 4% of the sample.

Here the chain combines TRBV5-4 and TRBJ2-1; the D gene lacks a confident call. This clonotype was sampled from a woman in her 30s with acute COVID-19. Sequencing was done on a sample of PBMCs or T cells enriched from blood (not recorded which). The CDR3 reads as follows: CASSGLLNEQFF. The sequence in DNA is TGTGCCAGCAGCGGGCTATTGAATGAGCAGTTCTTC. The CDR3, completed at both ends by the reference TRBV5-4 and TRBJ2-1 genes, gives the full variable domain ETGVTQSPTHLIKTRGQQVTLRCSSQSGHNTVSWYQQALGQGPQFIFQYYREEENGRGNFPPRFSGLQFPNYSSELNVNALELDDSALYLCASSGLLNEQFFGPGTRLTVL.